The T cell receptor beta chain described here comes from a study of blood T cell repertoires in COVID-19. The table came from immunoSEQ multiplex PCR; TCRdb's copy has only in-frame clones and leaves some out. The repertoire holds about 230,000 clones, approximately 84% seen once, with around 0.98% in the top ten. J gave up 7 bases and V 9 bases, and 6 bases lay outside the gene matches. This CDR3 comprises 12 residues. The source of this sequence is a middle-aged man with acute or convalescent COVID-19. The chain combines TRBV12-3 or TRBV12-4 with TRBJ1-5, with 7 positions matching TRBD1. The specimen was peripheral blood. The CDR3 here is CASGTEGQPQHF. The CDR3 DNA reads TGTGCCAGTGGGACAGAAGGACAGCCCCAGCATTTT.